The rows below give T cell receptor beta chains drawn from one sample of a study of T-cell reconstitution after alpha-beta-depleted transplantation in children. MiXCR was run by TCRdb on the PCR reads, yielding one entry per CDR3 protein. The sample lists a few hundred thousand distinct CDR3 sequences, around 25% occurring once. The material sequenced was PBMCs, mostly from graft donor cells, taken 180 days after TCRalphabeta/CD19-depleted stem cell transplant. Receptors originate from a male patient aged 10 to 17 who had a stem cell transplant for acute lymphoblastic leukemia, so the T cells may come from the graft donor. Both conserved end residues are part of each CDR3. A D gene is named only where the DNA matches it firmly. Rows may omit the clone size; those that give it use once, few, many or a size class.

len,d_gene,j_gene,abundance,v_gene,CDR3nt,CDR3aa
15,.,TRBJ1-5,few,TRBV7-2,TGTGCCAGCAGCTTAACAGGGCCCGCCAATCAGCCCCAGCATTTT,CASSLTGPANQPQHF
15,.,TRBJ2-3,.,TRBV10-2,TGCGCCAGCAGTGATAACGGGAGAGGGGCAGATACGCAGTATTTT,CASSDNGRGADTQYF
14,.,TRBJ1-1,.,TRBV5-1,TGCGCCAGCAGCAACGATATCCGGGACACTGAAGCTTTCTTT,CASSNDIRDTEAFF
16,.,TRBJ2-1,few,TRBV29-1,TGCAGCGTTGAAGGATATTGGGGCCGTGGTGGCAATGAGCAGTTCTTC,CSVEGYWGRGGNEQFF
15,TRBD2,TRBJ2-7,few,TRBV7-9,TGTGCCAGCAGCTGGGCCACTAGCGGGAGGTACGAGCAGTACTTC,CASSWATSGRYEQYF
15,TRBD2,TRBJ2-7,few,TRBV7-6,TGTGCCAGCAGCCGGAGTAGCGGGAGTACCTACGAGCAGTACTTC,CASSRSSGSTYEQYF
16,.,TRBJ2-7,.,TRBV7-9,TGTGCCAGCAGCTTAGCGCAAGGGACGTTTTCCTACGAGCAGTACTTC,CASSLAQGTFSYEQYF
16,.,TRBJ2-6,.,TRBV19,TGTGCCAGTAGTATAACACAGAGCTCTGGGGCCAACGTCCTGACTTTC,CASSITQSSGANVLTF
14,TRBD2,TRBJ2-5,few,TRBV10-3,TGTGCCATCAGGGGACTAGCGGGAGCGGCGACCCAGTACTTC,CAIRGLAGAATQYF
15,TRBD1,TRBJ1-5,.,TRBV18,TGTGCCAGCTCACCACTTGACAGGGGGTATCAGCCCCAGCATTTT,CASSPLDRGYQPQHF
17,.,TRBJ2-3,few,TRBV5-1,TGCGCCAGCAGCTTGGGGTCAGGGAGAACGAGCACAGATACGCAGTATTTT,CASSLGSGRTSTDTQYF
12,.,TRBJ2-2,.,TRBV29-1,TGCAGCGTTGCCAGGGTTGCCGGGGAGCTGTTTTTT,CSVARVAGELFF
14,.,TRBJ1-2,few,TRBV4-1,TGCGCCAGCAGCCAAGACGGGAACCCCTATGGCTACACCTTC,CASSQDGNPYGYTF
16,.,TRBJ2-1,few,TRBV5-1,TGCGCCAGCAGCTTGGGGCTAGCGATCCAATACAATGAGCAGTTCTTC,CASSLGLAIQYNEQFF
14,TRBD2,TRBJ2-1,few,TRBV4-1,TGCGCCAGCAGCCAAGAACCCACTAGCGATGAGCAGTTCTTC,CASSQEPTSDEQFF
13,.,TRBJ1-2,once,TRBV12-3/TRBV12-4,TGTGCCAGCAGTTTATTCAGGGGCTATGGCTACACCTTC,CASSLFRGYGYTF
16,TRBD2,TRBJ2-5,many,TRBV6-2/TRBV6-3,TGTGCCAGCAGTTCCACTTTAGCGGGGGCCCAAGAGACCCAGTACTTC,CASSSTLAGAQETQYF
17,TRBD2,TRBJ2-2,few,TRBV7-3,TGTGCCAGCAGCTCGCTAGCGGGAGGGCCTAACACCGGGGAGCTGTTTTTT,CASSSLAGGPNTGELFF
16,TRBD1,TRBJ2-2,.,TRBV5-1,TGCGCCAGCAGCTCCCGGGAAGGGGGCGAGGGCGGGGAGCTGTTTTTT,CASSSREGGEGGELFF
16,.,TRBJ2-7,few,TRBV7-9,TGTGCCAGCAGCCCTAGGTGGGGGACCGCTCCGGGCGAGCAGTACTTC,CASSPRWGTAPGEQYF
15,.,TRBJ2-3,.,TRBV5-1,TGCGCCAGCAGCTTGAGAGGTCTAACCTCAGATACGCAGTATTTT,CASSLRGLTSDTQYF
14,.,TRBJ1-4,once,TRBV7-9,TGTGCCAGCAGAGGAGACAGACGAAGGGAAAAACTGTTTTTT,CASRGDRRREKLFF
16,.,TRBJ1-1,few,TRBV28,TGTGCCAGCAGTTTATTAACAGGATTTTTGAACACTGAAGCTTTCTTT,CASSLLTGFLNTEAFF
16,TRBD1,TRBJ1-2,few,TRBV5-1,TGCGCCAGCAGCTTGGCTACGGGACAGGCCATCTATGGCTACACCTTC,CASSLATGQAIYGYTF
13,TRBD1,TRBJ2-5,.,TRBV10-1,TGCGCCAGCAGTGAGAGGGGGCTGGAGACCCAGTACTTC,CASSERGLETQYF
15,TRBD2,TRBJ2-1,.,TRBV7-3,TGTGCCAGCAGCTCCGGGACTAGGGGCTCCAATGAGCAGTTCTTC,CASSSGTRGSNEQFF
14,.,TRBJ1-2,few,TRBV5-1,TGCGCCAGCAGCGTGCTAGACCAGCGGGGTGGCTACACCTTC,CASSVLDQRGGYTF
16,.,TRBJ2-1,.,TRBV7-9,TGTGCCAGCAGCCCGCCCTTAGCGCCTAATGACAATGAGCAGTTCTTC,CASSPPLAPNDNEQFF
16,.,TRBJ2-7,few,TRBV18,TGTGCCAGCTCACCACCCTGGACAGAGCTCACGAGGGAGCAGTACTTC,CASSPPWTELTREQYF
13,TRBD1,TRBJ2-5,.,TRBV20-1,TGCAGTCAGGGACAGGGACACCAAGAGACCCAGTACTTC,CSQGQGHQETQYF
14,.,TRBJ1-2,few,TRBV20-1,TGCAGTGCTAACCCCAGCAATTCTAACTATGGCTACACCTTC,CSANPSNSNYGYTF
13,.,TRBJ1-1,.,TRBV7-9,TGTGCCAGCACCTTAACAGGGAACACTGAAGCTTTCTTT,CASTLTGNTEAFF
15,.,TRBJ2-2,many,TRBV2,TGTGCCAGCAGTGAAGGGGCAGGGACCACCGGGGAGCTGTTTTTT,CASSEGAGTTGELFF
17,.,TRBJ1-1,.,TRBV21-1,TGTGCCAGCAGCAAAGAAAGCCACAAGCAAGGGGTACCTGAAGCTTTCTTT,CASSKESHKQGVPEAFF
14,TRBD2,TRBJ2-7,.,TRBV7-9,TGTGCCAGCGAGCAAGCGGGAGAAGGCTACGAGCAGTACTTC,CASEQAGEGYEQYF
13,.,TRBJ2-3,few,TRBV24-1,TGTGCCACCTCCAGCGGGAGCACAGATACGCAGTATTTT,CATSSGSTDTQYF
14,.,TRBJ2-7,few,TRBV20-1,TGCAGTGGCCTCGGAAGTGTGGCCTCCTACGAGCAGTACTTC,CSGLGSVASYEQYF
15,.,TRBJ1-6,many,TRBV27,TGTGCCAGCAGGCGCCAGGAACCCTATAATTCACCCCTCCACTTT,CASRRQEPYNSPLHF
17,.,TRBJ2-1,few,TRBV20-1,TGCAGTGCTAGAGGTCGGCAACTACCAGTTGGGTGGAATGAGCAGTTCTTC,CSARGRQLPVGWNEQFF
11,.,TRBJ2-5,once,TRBV24-1,TGTGCCACCAGTGATTTTGAGACCCAGTACTTC,CATSDFETQYF
15,TRBD2,TRBJ2-3,few,TRBV29-1,TGCAGCGTTGACCCTAGCGGGAGAAGAGCAGATACGCAGTATTTT,CSVDPSGRRADTQYF
14,.,TRBJ1-1,.,TRBV15,TGTGCCACCAAGACCAGGGGTTTGAACACTGAAGCTTTCTTT,CATKTRGLNTEAFF
16,.,TRBJ2-4,.,TRBV10-3,TGTGCCATCAGTGATAGTAGAGCCTTAGCCAAAAACATTCAGTACTTC,CAISDSRALAKNIQYF
15,.,TRBJ2-1,few,TRBV29-1,TGCAGCGTTGAGATGGAACTGAGCTCCTACAATGAGCAGTTCTTC,CSVEMELSSYNEQFF
13,.,TRBJ2-2,few,TRBV7-3,TGTGCCAGCAGCCCCAGAGCGGCCGGGGAGCTGTTTTTT,CASSPRAAGELFF
20,.,TRBJ1-2,few,TRBV11-1,TGTGCCAGCAGCCTAGAATGGGGGAACGTTATGATAGGGCCTCCTTATGGCTACACCTTC,CASSLEWGNVMIGPPYGYTF
15,.,TRBJ1-4,few,TRBV7-6,TGTGCCAGCAGCACGATACAGTTCGTTAATGAAAAACTGTTTTTT,CASSTIQFVNEKLFF
14,.,TRBJ2-5,few,TRBV6-5,TGTGCCAGCAGTTACTCGGCGGGCGAAGAGACCCAGTACTTC,CASSYSAGEETQYF
12,TRBD1,TRBJ2-1,.,TRBV6-5,TGTGCCAGCAGTCACAGGGGCAATGAGCAGTTCTTC,CASSHRGNEQFF
16,.,TRBJ2-1,.,TRBV14,TGTGCCAGCAGCCAAGTTAGACTCCCCAGATACAATGAGCAGTTCTTC,CASSQVRLPRYNEQFF
16,TRBD2,TRBJ2-5,.,TRBV6-1,TGTGCCAGCAGCTCCCTGACTAGCGGGTACCAAGAGACCCAGTACTTC,CASSSLTSGYQETQYF
15,.,TRBJ1-4,.,TRBV12-3/TRBV12-4,TGTGCCAGCAGTTTTGGGGATGGTCGGGAAGAAAAACTGTTTTTT,CASSFGDGREEKLFF
15,.,TRBJ2-5,.,TRBV9,TGTGCCAGCAGCGTATTCCCGGCGGAACAAGAGACCCAGTACTTC,CASSVFPAEQETQYF
15,TRBD1,TRBJ1-2,.,TRBV5-1,TGCGCCAGCAGCGCCCCCGGACAGGGTAACTATGGCTACACCTTC,CASSAPGQGNYGYTF
14,.,TRBJ1-2,.,TRBV7-2,TGTGCCAGCAGCTTAGTCCGGGGCAGCTATGGCTACACCTTC,CASSLVRGSYGYTF
16,TRBD1,TRBJ1-2,.,TRBV28,TGTGCCAGCACCCCGATAGGGACAGGGGAGAGGTATGGCTACACCTTC,CASTPIGTGERYGYTF
17,.,TRBJ2-5,.,TRBV5-6,TGTGCCAGCAGCTTTGGACTACTAGTACGCATTAAAGAGACCCAGTACTTC,CASSFGLLVRIKETQYF
15,TRBD2,TRBJ2-7,.,TRBV7-9,TGTGCCAGCAGCACCCGACTAGCGGGAGAACACGAGCAGTACTTC,CASSTRLAGEHEQYF
12,.,TRBJ2-1,.,TRBV20-1,TGCAGCCTAGCGAATTGGGGCAATGAGCAGTTCTTC,CSLANWGNEQFF
14,TRBD2,TRBJ2-7,few,TRBV20-1,TGCAGTGCTAGGCCCGGGACTAGCCCTTACGAGCAGTACTTC,CSARPGTSPYEQYF